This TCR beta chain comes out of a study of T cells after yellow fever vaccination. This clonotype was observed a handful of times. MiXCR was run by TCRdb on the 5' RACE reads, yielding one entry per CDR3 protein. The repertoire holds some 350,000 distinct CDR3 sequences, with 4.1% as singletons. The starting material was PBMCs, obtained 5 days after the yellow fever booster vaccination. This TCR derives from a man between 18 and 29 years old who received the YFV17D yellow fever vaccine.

CDR3 nucleotide sequence: TGCAGTGCTAGGGCCCCGGGGAGCTCCTACGAGCAGTACTTC. As protein: CSARAPGSSYEQYF. V usage is TRBV20-1 and J usage is TRBJ2-7, with D possibly TRBD2 on 5 matching bases. The CDR3 consists of 14 residues. The V end lost 3 bases, the J end lost 0 bases, and 12 bases lay between the germline ends. CDR1 is DFQATT, CDR2 SNEGSKA, per germline (reference sequence).